This TCR beta chain was captured in a study of blood T cell repertoires in COVID-19. Study details: The cDNA or gDNA used as material had been derived from T cells, B-cell-depleted T cells, or PBMCs.

V lost 5 bases, J lost 2 bases, and 20 bases stayed unmatched. The CDR3 contains 19 residues. Germline lookup yields CDR1 SGHRS and CDR2 YFSETQ. Method: immunoSEQ multiplex PCR; TCRdb's copy keeps in-frame clones and lacks some. In the table there are roughly 330,000 clones, over 75% of which are singletons. Participants were aged roughly 18 to 100 years from roughly 26 US areas. The study assigned cohorts using participant-reported clinical history. The clonotype comes from a woman aged 25 to 45 who had recovered from COVID-19. The sequencing sample was made of PBMCs or T cells enriched from blood (not recorded which). The chain employs TRBV5-1 and TRBJ1-2, with 8 positions matching TRBD1. The CDR3 region is CASRPRSPIGQGWNYGYTF. CDR3 in DNA: TGCGCCAGCAGACCGAGATCGCCGATCGGACAGGGATGGAACTATGGCTACACCTTC.